This T cell receptor (beta chain) was obtained from a study of blood T cell repertoires in COVID-19 (dated by TCRdb to 2020 to 2021). As for the study more broadly: Samples from collaborators originated in the United States, Italy and Spain and spanned both the acute and convalescent phases of COVID-19. The material from the prospective study consisted of cDNA or gDNA derived from T cells, B-cell-depleted T cells, or PBMCs. The dataset comprised deeply sampled blood TCRbeta repertoires from subjects exposed to, actively infected with, or recovered from COVID-19. The repertoires were released in a freely available public database intended as a resource for research on the immune response to SARS-CoV-2. The samples were drawn from the first 160 participants of the ongoing ImmuneRACE study and from more than 1,000 subjects provided by 6 global collaborators. The sample metadata nearly always contained a de-identified subject ID, COVID-19 status, age in years and sex. Where available, HLA class I and class II types were obtained from metadata supplied by the sample provider rather than from assay-based typing.

TCRbeta CDR3 regions were amplified from genomic DNA using the immunoSEQ Assay, a bias-controlled multiplex PCR. As for how the authors treated the data: The number of nucleated cells in each sample was estimated from the amplification of reference gene primers within the assay. Sequence reads were collapsed and filtered to measure the absolute abundance of every unique TCRbeta CDR3 rearrangement. For each sample, productive Simpson clonality was calculated by taking the square root of Simpson's diversity index across productive rearrangements. Held by TCRdb, this immuneACCESS table contains in-frame sequences only and omits some clones. Under half of the omission traces to an unresolved V gene where checked; the cause of the rest is unknown. The D gene and trimming were derived from the DNA, and the V and J assignments and clone size from that table. Across this sample there are more than 100,000 clones, with over 75% seen only once. More than 2% of the sample rests with the top ten.

Regarding this clone: The antigen this receptor binds is unknown. Within one base of it there is no much larger clone, and no base qualities were kept.

The paper's findings and limits, for the study overall: The amount of clinical and demographic metadata varied by source and participant and was provided uncurated.

Collaborating institutions collected whole blood in K2EDTA tubes following their own protocols. For TCRbeta analysis, collaborator samples were shipped as frozen whole blood, as isolated PBMCs, or as DNA extracted from either sample type. The germline V end is reduced by 1 base and the J end by 3 bases; junction bases left unmatched: 2. Including cysteine and phenylalanine, the CDR3 has 15 amino acids. Only the CDR3 DNA stays, 45 bases, in frame from base 1. From the germline V gene, CDR1 is SGHTA and CDR2 is FQGNSA. The clonotype was recovered from a man aged 65 to 85 with active COVID-19. Specimen: peripheral blood. This chain is built from TRBV7-2 and TRBJ2-3; the central 9 bases match TRBD2. The encoded CDR3 is CASSLESGRTDTQYF. Read as DNA, the sequence is TGTGCCAGCAGCTTAGAAAGCGGGAGGACAGATACGCAGTATTTT.